Following are 27 T cell receptor beta chains from one sample sequenced in a study of technical replicates of blood from a few donors. Repertoires were generated with immunoSEQ multiplex PCR, while TCRdb's copy carries only in-frame clones and drops some. This table holds under 70,000 clones, roughly nine tenths found once. The sample comprised T cells isolated from PBMCs. Source of these receptors: a human donor in good health.

The V gene is TRBV7-2, the J gene TRBJ2-3; 11 bases agree with TRBD2. The germline V gene encodes CDR1 SGHTA and CDR2 FQGNSA. This CDR3 has 13 amino acids. With V trimmed by 6 bases and J by 4 bases, 0 bases remained unmatched. CDR3 bases: TGTGCCAGCAGACTAGCGGGGGCAGATACGCAGTATTTT. Amino acid sequence: CASRLAGADTQYF.

CDR3 bases: TGCGCCAGCAGCGAGGTGAAGCGGGGGCCGGCCGGGGAGCTGTTTTTT. Amino acid sequence: CASSEVKRGPAGELFF. J is TRBJ2-2 and V is TRBV5-1; 8 nucleotides line up with TRBD2. Per germline, CDR1 SGHRS and CDR2 YFSETQ. The CDR3 totals 16 residues. The V segment lost 4 bases and the J segment 6 bases; nucleotides outside the gene matches: 11. Based on the CDR3 plus reference TRBV5-1 and TRBJ2-2, the full variable domain is KAGVTQTPRYLIKTRGQQVTLSCSPISGHRSVSWYQQTPGQGLQFLFEYFSETQRNKGNFPGRFSGRQFSNSRSEMNVSTLELGDSALYLCASSEVKRGPAGELFFGEGSRLTVL.

The chain employs TRBV11-3 and TRBJ2-1, with 9 bases matching TRBD2. V shed 5 bases and J 4 bases; nucleotides not matched to a gene: 3. The CDR3 extends over 14 amino acids. Germline CDR1 and CDR2: SGHNT and YENEEA. The CDR3 sequence is CASSPLAGYNEQFF. CDR3 nucleotide sequence: TGTGCCAGCAGCCCCCTAGCGGGGTACAATGAGCAGTTCTTC.

The V and J genes are TRBV9 and TRBJ1-3; perhaps TRBD1 as D (5 bases). Germline V gives CDR1 SGDLS, CDR2 YYNGEE. The CDR3 sequence is 16 residues long. Trimming pared 4 bases from V and 4 bases from J, leaving 18 bases between. This CDR3 is CASSPEVTVGGNTIYF. The CDR3 DNA follows: TGTGCCAGCAGCCCTGAAGTGACAGTAGGCGGAAACACCATATATTTT.

The V and J genes are TRBV28 and TRBJ2-5, with 7 nucleotides matching TRBD1. The CDR3 has 14 residues. In germline, CDR1 is MDHEN, CDR2 SYDVKM. The trim removed 6 bases at V and 2 bases at J, leaving 6 bases unmatched. This chain's CDR3 is CASRPGQYQETQYF. DNA of the CDR3: TGTGCCAGCAGACCGGGACAGTATCAAGAGACCCAGTACTTC.

The chain uses TRBV30 and TRBJ2-7; 9 nucleotides agree with TRBD1. Trimming at V came to 2 bases and at J to 4 bases, leaving 3 bases not matched to a gene. From germline, CDR1 is GTSNPN and CDR2 SVGIG (reference sequence). This CDR3 contains 13 residues. CDR3: CAWSPDRGYEQYF. For the CDR3, the DNA is TGTGCCTGGAGTCCGGACAGGGGATACGAGCAGTACTTC.

The chain employs TRBV7-3 and TRBJ2-1; maybe TRBD2 (5 bases). The V end was cut by 2 bases, the J end by 0 bases, with 8 bases between. The germline V gene encodes CDR1 SGHTA and CDR2 FQGTGA. This CDR3 has 15 residues. This chain's CDR3 is CASSLPRVSYNEQFF. The CDR3 DNA reads TGTGCCAGCAGCTTACCGCGGGTCTCCTACAATGAGCAGTTCTTC. Drawing the rest from reference TRBV7-3 and TRBJ2-1, the complete variable domain is GAGVSQTPSNKVTEKGKYVELRCDPISGHTALYWYRQSLGQGPEFLIYFQGTGAADDSGLPNDRFFAVRPEGSVSTLKIQRTERGDSAVYLCASSLPRVSYNEQFFGPGTRLTVL.

The chain uses TRBV10-3 and TRBJ2-2; a possible D gene is TRBD2 (6 bases). Germline CDR1 ENHRY, CDR2 SYGVKD. Trimming shortened V by 10 bases and J by 3 bases, and 12 bases separated the two germline ends. The CDR3 covers 13 residues. The CDR3 region is CATGGRDTGELFF. DNA of the CDR3: TGTGCCACCGGGGGACGGGACACCGGGGAGCTGTTTTTT.

J is TRBJ2-7 and V is TRBV27; the match to TRBD2 covers 8 bases. The CDR3 extends over 14 amino acids. V lost 7 bases to trimming and J lost 0 bases; unmatched junction nucleotides: 5. Germline-derived CDR1 and CDR2 are MNHEY and SMNVEV (reference sequence). CDR3: CASTESGSSYEQYF. In DNA, the CDR3 is TGTGCCAGCACCGAAAGCGGGAGCTCCTACGAGCAGTACTTC.

V gene TRBV9 combines with J gene TRBJ2-3; no firm D call. CDR1 is SGDLS and CDR2 is YYNGEE in the germline V gene. CDR3 length: 12 residues. V was clipped by 5 bases and J by 5 bases, with 9 bases between them. CDR3 sequence reads: CASSSFLDTQYF. DNA for the CDR3: TGTGCCAGCAGTAGCTTTCTAGATACGCAGTATTTT.

J is TRBJ2-1 and V is TRBV10-2; 13 bases are shared with TRBD2. CDR3 size: 16 residues. The trim removed 6 bases at V and 0 bases at J, leaving 2 bases unmatched. The V gene's germline CDR1 is WSHSY and CDR2 SAAADI. The CDR3 spells CASRLAGGPSYNEQFF. DNA of the CDR3: TGCGCCAGCAGACTAGCGGGAGGGCCCTCCTACAATGAGCAGTTCTTC.

The rearrangement uses TRBV4-3 and TRBJ2-5; no reliable D call. The germline V gene has CDR1 LGHNA and CDR2 YSLEER. The CDR3 is made up of 13 amino acids. V gave up 1 base and J gave up 2 bases, with 5 bases separating them. The CDR3 reads CASSQGGQETQYF. CDR3 DNA: TGCGCCAGCAGCCAAGGCGGACAAGAGACCCAGTACTTC.

The rearrangement links TRBV7-2 to TRBJ2-1, with a weak D call TRBD1 (5 bases). The CDR3 contains 15 residues. The V gene's germline CDR1 is SGHTA and CDR2 FQGNSA. V dropped 1 base and J dropped 7 bases, with 14 bases sitting between them. CDR3 sequence reads: CASSLDGAIRNEQFF. The DNA of the CDR3 is TGTGCCAGCAGCTTAGATGGGGCCATCAGGAATGAGCAGTTCTTC.

This clone has just one count. This rearrangement joins TRBV27 to TRBJ1-1, with D unresolved. V was trimmed by 1 base and J by 3 bases, leaving 6 bases between them. The CDR3 sequence is 13 residues long. Germline CDR1 reads MNHEY; CDR2 reads SMNVEV (reference sequence). The DNA of the CDR3 is TGTGCCAGCAGTTTATTCGGGTACACTGAAGCTTTCTTT. Its translation is CASSLFGYTEAFF.

The chain has TRBV28 and TRBJ2-1, with D maybe TRBD2 (6 bases). CDR3 length: 14 amino acids. CDR1 and CDR2 from the germline V gene are MDHEN and SYDVKM. Trimming pared 5 bases from V and 14 bases from J, leaving 22 bases between. The CDR3 DNA reads TGTGCCAGCAGTGTTCAGGCGGGACCTAGTAGGGAGTTCTTC. It codes for CASSVQAGPSREFF.

The genes are TRBV28 and TRBJ1-3; TRBD1 is a possible D gene (5 bases). Germline V gives CDR1 MDHEN, CDR2 SYDVKM. The CDR3 sequence is 13 residues long. Trimming took 6 bases from V and 0 from J, leaving 6 bases between them. The CDR3 DNA reads TGTGCCAGCAGCGACAGCTCTGGAAACACCATATATTTT. Translation: CASSDSSGNTIYF.

V usage is TRBV5-1 and J usage is TRBJ2-1; TRBD2 matches at 8 bases. Losses at the gene ends were 0 bases for V and 8 bases for J; bases not matched to a gene: 7. From germline, CDR1 is SGHRS and CDR2 YFSETQ. This CDR3 is built from 15 residues. CDR3 sequence reads: CASSLDAGGEDEQFF. CDR3 nucleotides: TGCGCCAGCAGCTTGGATGCGGGAGGAGAGGATGAGCAGTTCTTC.

This clone was recorded only once. The rearrangement joins TRBV9 to TRBJ1-2, with D perhaps matching TRBD1 (5 bases). The CDR3 consists of 18 residues. Germline-derived CDR1 and CDR2 are SGDLS and YYNGEE. V shed 0 bases and J shed 0 bases, with 18 bases lying between them. This CDR3 is CASSVEGGVGPANYGYTF. CDR3 sequence (DNA): TGTGCCAGCAGCGTAGAGGGAGGGGTAGGGCCAGCTAACTATGGCTACACCTTC. Using reference TRBV9 and TRBJ1-2 for the parts outside the CDR3, the full variable domain is DSGVTQTPKHLITATGQRVTLRCSPRSGDLSVYWYQQSLDQGLQFLIQYYNGEERAKGNILERFSAQQFPDLHSELNLSSLELGDSALYFCASSVEGGVGPANYGYTFGSGTRLTVV.

This chain connects TRBV5-4 to TRBJ2-1; D might be TRBD2 (6 bases). The CDR3 totals 13 residues. CDR1 and CDR2 from the germline V gene are SGHNT and YYREEE (reference sequence). Trimming took off 8 bases at V and 0 bases at J, with 9 bases between the two ends. This CDR3 reads CASSGDSYNEQFF. Written as DNA, the CDR3 is TGTGCCAGTTCGGGAGACTCCTACAATGAGCAGTTCTTC.

The chain combines TRBV7-9 with TRBJ2-4; tentative D call: TRBD2 (5 bases). CDR3 size: 17 residues. In germline, CDR1 is SEHNR, CDR2 FQNEAQ (reference sequence). Trimming took off 7 bases at V and 0 bases at J, with 19 bases between the two ends. Here the CDR3 reads CASIPVARELAKNIQYF. The CDR3, as DNA: TGTGCCAGCATCCCTGTAGCTCGGGAACTAGCCAAAAACATTCAGTACTTC.

The chain is built from TRBV11-1 and TRBJ1-1, with D perhaps TRBD1 (6 bases). V shed 5 bases and J shed 4 bases, with 17 bases lying between them. The CDR3 contains 15 residues. Germline lookup yields CDR1 SGHAT and CDR2 FQDESV (reference sequence). The CDR3 sequence is CASSPMQGSTTEAFF. CDR3 nucleotides: TGTGCCAGCAGCCCGATGCAGGGGAGTACCACTGAAGCTTTCTTT.

The rearrangement joins TRBV5-8 to TRBJ2-1; TRBD1 aligns across 10 bases. This CDR3 has 15 amino acids. In germline, CDR1 is SGHTS, CDR2 YDEGEE. V was pared by 7 bases and J by 7 bases, with 11 bases of the junction left unmatched. For the CDR3, the DNA is TGTGCCAGCGCAACCGGGACAGGGGAAAGGAATGAGCAGTTCTTC. Translation: CASATGTGERNEQFF.

CDR3: CASSSLAGGGFDEQFF. CDR3 DNA: TGTGCCAGCAGTTCCCTAGCGGGAGGGGGGTTTGATGAGCAGTTCTTC. This sequence joins TRBV2 and TRBJ2-1, with 12 nucleotides matching TRBD2. This CDR3 has 16 residues. V was clipped by 5 bases and J by 8 bases; unmatched bases: 10. Germline V gives CDR1 SNHLY, CDR2 FYNNEI. Using reference TRBV2 and TRBJ2-1 for the parts outside the CDR3, the full variable domain is EPEVTQTPSHQVTQMGQEVILRCVPISNHLYFYWYRQILGQKVEFLVSFYNNEISEKSEIFDDQFSVERPDGSNFTLKIRSTKLEDSAMYFCASSSLAGGGFDEQFFGPGTRLTVL.

The chain couples TRBV5-8 to TRBJ2-5; 9 bases map to TRBD1. The CDR3 totals 15 residues. Germline assignment: CDR1 SGHTS and CDR2 YDEGEE. Germline trimming cut 0 bases from V and 2 bases from J; bases unmatched to any gene: 2. CDR3 residues: CASSLGGQGQETQYF. The CDR3 nucleotides are TGTGCCAGCAGCTTGGGGGGACAGGGACAAGAGACCCAGTACTTC.

V is TRBV13 and J is TRBJ1-5; D remains ambiguous. Between the trimmed V and J ends, which lost 6 bases and 4 bases, there was a span of 13 bases. CDR1 PRHDT and CDR2 FYEKMQ come from the germline V gene (reference sequence). CDR3 size: 14 residues. CDR3 DNA: TGTGCCAGCAGTTCAATAGCTGGGAATCAGCCCCAGCATTTT. Encoded protein: CASSSIAGNQPQHF.

V gene TRBV9 combines with J gene TRBJ1-5, with unresolved D. V was shortened by 0 bases and J by 6 bases, with 7 bases between the two germline ends. The CDR3 has 13 amino acids. Germline CDR1 SGDLS, CDR2 YYNGEE. This CDR3 is CASSVGGGQPQHF. CDR3 bases: TGTGCCAGCAGCGTAGGCGGAGGTCAGCCCCAGCATTTT.

This chain uses TRBV6-5 with TRBJ1-5, with TRBD1 matching 7 bases. The V and J ends lost 5 bases and 5 bases, in that order; junction bases with no gene match: 6. CDR3 length equals 14 residues. Germline CDR1 MNHEY, CDR2 SVGAGI. The CDR3 nucleotides read TGTGCCAGCAGTAACAGGGGATCCGATCAGCCCCAGCATTTT. This codes for CASSNRGSDQPQHF.